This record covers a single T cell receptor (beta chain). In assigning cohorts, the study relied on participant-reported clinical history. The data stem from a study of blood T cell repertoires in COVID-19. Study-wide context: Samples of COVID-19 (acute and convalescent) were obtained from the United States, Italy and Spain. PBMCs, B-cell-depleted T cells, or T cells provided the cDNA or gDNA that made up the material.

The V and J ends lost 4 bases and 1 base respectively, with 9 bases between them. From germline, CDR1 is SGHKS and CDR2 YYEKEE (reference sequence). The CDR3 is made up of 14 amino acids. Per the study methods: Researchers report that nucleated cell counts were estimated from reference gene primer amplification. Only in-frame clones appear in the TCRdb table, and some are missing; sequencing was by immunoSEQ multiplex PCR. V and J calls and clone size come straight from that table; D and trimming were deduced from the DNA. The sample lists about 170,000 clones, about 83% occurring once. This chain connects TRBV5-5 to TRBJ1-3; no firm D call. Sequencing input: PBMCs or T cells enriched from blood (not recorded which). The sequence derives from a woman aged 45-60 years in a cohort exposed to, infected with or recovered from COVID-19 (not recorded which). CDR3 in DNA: TGTGCCAGCAGCCCATCGGTATCTGGAAACACCATATATTTT. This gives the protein CASSPSVSGNTIYF.